Included here is one TCR beta chain sequence, with context. The antigen is unknown. The data are from a study of memory CD4+ T cells and cytomegalovirus serostatus. Study conclusions and caveats: A US-trained random forest predicted CMV serostatus with median AUC about 0.92.

The CDR3 is 14 amino acids. With 0 bases removed from V and 7 bases from J, the gap between germline ends came to 12 bases. Germline V lookup: CDR1 LGHNA, CDR2 YSLEER. Original processing notes: After removing out-of-frame reads, around 2,000,000 distinct TCRbeta sequences remained. The table came from immunoSEQ multiplex PCR; TCRdb's copy has only in-frame clones and leaves some out. V, J and clone size derive from that table, while D and trimming were established from the DNA sequence. The sample shows tens of thousands of clones, around 76% of them seen only once. The sort gate was single viable CD3+CD4+CD8-CD45RO+ cells for memory CD4+ T cells.

The chain has TRBV4-3 and TRBJ1-2, with D uncertain. The specimen sequenced was memory CD4+ T cells from blood. The TCR comes from an adult in good health and CMV-seronegative. Some clones in this sample may be carry-over from other donors' samples. In DNA form, the CDR3 reads TGCGCCAGCAGCCAAGATTGGGCGGACCCTGGCTACACCTTC. This encodes CASSQDWADPGYTF.